The T cell receptor (beta chain) under discussion was sequenced for a study of blood T cell repertoires in COVID-19. On the study more broadly: Sites in the United States, Italy and Spain provided acute and convalescent COVID-19 samples. PBMCs, B-cell-depleted T cells, or T cells provided the cDNA or gDNA that made up the material.

The CDR3 length is 17 residues. Looked up from germline, CDR1 is LNHDA and CDR2 is SQIVND (reference sequence). Trimming removed 6 bases at V and 0 bases at J, with 20 bases between. Source study methods: Nucleated cell number was recorded as an estimate derived from reference gene primer amplification. The table came from immunoSEQ multiplex PCR; TCRdb's copy has only in-frame clones and leaves some out. D and trimming come from the DNA, and the V and J calls and clone size come from that table. The data hold more than 200,000 clones, with around 90% observed a single time. The material sequenced was peripheral blood. This clonotype was obtained from a human donor in a cohort sampled during active COVID-19. The chain joins TRBV19 to TRBJ1-1; D is possibly TRBD1 (6 bases). The CDR3 DNA reads TGTGCCAGTAGAAAAGGGGGTGTAGGGTTCATGAACACTGAAGCTTTCTTT. It codes for CASRKGGVGFMNTEAFF.